This T cell receptor beta chain is drawn from a study of CXCR3-negative and CXCR3-positive naive CD8 T cells. Study outcomes and limitations: Researchers reported similar TRBV-TRBJ usage in naive CXCR3-negative and CXCR3-positive cells, though memory differed.

As to this clonotype: Its antigen is unidentified.

UMI-labeled 5' RACE yielded the TRB cDNA libraries. Reprocessing the 5' RACE reads, TCRdb reports a single entry for every CDR3 protein and omits DNA. With over 70,000 distinct CDR3 sequences in the sample, the ten largest clones hold 0.85% to 1.4%. Germline CDR1 and CDR2: SGHTA and FQGTGA. The CDR3 length is 16 residues. The rearrangement uses TRBV7-3 and TRBJ2-1; TCRdb picks TRBD1, but there is no DNA to check that call. This receptor was taken from a human donor in good health. Some clones in this sample may be carry-over from other donors' samples. Source material: naive CXCR3- CD8+ T cells from blood. Subset in this sample: CD45RO-CCR7+CD27+CD95- naive CD8+ T cells lacking CXCR3 (TNR3-). The CDR3 protein is CASSIAPAGSYNEQFF.